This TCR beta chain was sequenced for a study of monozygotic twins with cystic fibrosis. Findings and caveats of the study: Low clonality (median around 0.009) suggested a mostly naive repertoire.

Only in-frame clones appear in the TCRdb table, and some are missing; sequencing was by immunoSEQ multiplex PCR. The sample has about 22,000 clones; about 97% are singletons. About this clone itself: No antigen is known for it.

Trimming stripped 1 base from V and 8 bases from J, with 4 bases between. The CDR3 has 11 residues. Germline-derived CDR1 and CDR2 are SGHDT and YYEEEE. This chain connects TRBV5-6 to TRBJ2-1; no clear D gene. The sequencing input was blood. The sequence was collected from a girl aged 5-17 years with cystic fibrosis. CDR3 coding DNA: TGTGCCAGCAGCTTGTGGGATGAGCAGTTCTTC. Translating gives CASSLWDEQFF.